Shown below are 18 T cell receptor beta chains from a single sample sequenced in a study of beta chain features in type 1 diabetes. The authors reverse transcribed all of the isolated RNA, so sequencing captured expressed TCRB transcripts. Sequenced by immunoSEQ multiplex PCR; TCRdb stores in-frame clones only, minus some. The top ten hold 0.035% to 0.04% of the sample, which has about 660,000 clones, more than 12% seen once. Their antigens remain unidentified. Study-wide results and caveats: Patients with Type 1 diabetes showed moderately but significantly shorter TCRB CDR3s in all four CD4+ subsets.

The sequenced sample consisted of naive CD4+ T cells from blood. These receptors came from a man between 18 and 29 years old with type 1 diabetes.

The genes are TRBV29-1 and TRBJ1-4; D might be TRBD1 (5 bases). Germline V gives CDR1 SQVTM, CDR2 ANQGSEA. The ends were cut back, 6 bases at V and 4 bases at J, with 9 bases in the middle. The CDR3 is made up of 12 amino acids. CDR3 amino acids: CSVGRGNEKLFF. The CDR3 nucleotides are TGCAGCGTGGGACGAGGTAATGAAAAACTGTTTTTT.

J is TRBJ2-7 and V is TRBV7-2; 10 positions agree with TRBD1. The CDR3 loop spans 14 amino acids. Per the germline V gene, CDR1 is SGHTA and CDR2 is FQGNSA. The J segment lost 3 bases and the V segment lost 4 bases, leaving 3 bases of the junction unmatched. The CDR3 DNA sequence: TGTGCCAGCAGCTCGGGACAGGGGAACTACGAGCAGTACTTC. This sequence encodes CASSSGQGNYEQYF.

The genes are TRBV7-8 and TRBJ1-2; D remains unclear. V lost 1 base and J lost 2, with 8 bases in between. The CDR3 contains 14 residues. Germline-derived CDR1 and CDR2 are SGHVS and FQNEAQ. The CDR3 DNA reads TGTGCCAGCAGCTTAGATGAGACGAACTATGGCTACACCTTC. Protein product: CASSLDETNYGYTF.

DNA of the CDR3: TGTGCCACCAGCAGGGTAGCGGGACAATTCGAAGAGACCCAGTACTTC. This sequence encodes CATSRVAGQFEETQYF. The rearrangement joins TRBV15 to TRBJ2-5, with TRBD2 matching over 8 bases. J gave up 3 bases and V 3 bases, and 9 bases lay outside the gene matches. In germline, CDR1 is LNHNV, CDR2 YYDKDF (reference sequence). CDR3 length equals 16 residues.

The V gene is TRBV25-1, the J gene TRBJ1-2; no firm D call. The V end lost 5 bases, the J end lost 3 bases, and 19 bases lay between the germline ends. This CDR3 comprises 16 residues. The germline gives CDR1 MGHDK, CDR2 SYGVNS. CDR3 bases: TGTGCCAGCAGTCCTCTCGGTGAACGGGGAGACTATGGCTACACCTTC. Amino acids: CASSPLGERGDYGYTF.

This clone was picked up a small number of times. This chain links TRBV9 with TRBJ2-6; D is uncertain. V dropped 0 bases and J dropped 2 bases, with 9 bases sitting between them. The CDR3 has 16 amino acids. CDR1 SGDLS and CDR2 YYNGEE come from the germline V gene. CDR3: CASSVGRWPGANVLTF. The CDR3 nucleotides read TGTGCCAGCAGCGTAGGACGGTGGCCTGGGGCCAACGTCCTGACTTTC.

A few counts support this clone. This chain uses TRBV9 with TRBJ2-3; D may be TRBD1 or TRBD2 (6 bases each). V gave up 6 bases and J gave up 5 bases, with 22 bases separating them. The CDR3 sequence is 16 residues long. CDR1 and CDR2 from the germline V gene are SGDLS and YYNGEE. The CDR3: CASNPSPGARGDTQYF. CDR3 sequence (DNA): TGTGCCAGCAACCCCAGTCCGGGGGCCAGAGGAGATACGCAGTATTTT.

Points on this clone: In the same sample, other DNA sequences code for this CDR3. The rearrangement joins TRBV6-1 to TRBJ2-7; D might be TRBD1 (5 bases). Trimming shortened V by 2 bases and J by 4 bases, and 6 bases separated the two germline ends. Germline assignment: CDR1 MNHNS and CDR2 SASEGT. CDR3 size: 12 residues. CDR3 in DNA: TGTGCCAGCAGTGAAAGGGGATACGAGCAGTACTTC. Amino acid sequence: CASSERGYEQYF.

This clone was seen a handful of times. The CDR3: CASSFVRGSYGYTF. In DNA, the CDR3 is TGTGCCAGCAGCTTCGTCAGGGGGAGTTATGGCTACACCTTC. The chain is built from TRBV11-2 and TRBJ1-2; 7 bases are shared with TRBD1. V lost 3 bases, J lost 5 bases, and 6 bases stayed unmatched. The germline CDR1 and CDR2 sequences are SGHAT and FQNNGV. The CDR3 is made up of 14 amino acids.

The chain recombines TRBV7-9 with TRBJ1-4; 8 bases map to TRBD1. This CDR3 comprises 15 residues. Germline CDR1 SEHNR, CDR2 FQNEAQ (reference sequence). V lost 5 bases to trimming and J lost 4 bases; unmatched junction nucleotides: 6. CDR3 amino acids: CASSLGQGLNEKLFF. Written as DNA, the CDR3 is TGTGCCAGCAGCCTCGGACAGGGACTTAATGAAAAACTGTTTTTT.

This clone showed up just a few times. V is TRBV13 and J is TRBJ2-3; TRBD2 is a possible D gene (5 bases). Trimming took 6 bases from V and 3 from J, leaving 13 bases between them. The germline V gene has CDR1 PRHDT and CDR2 FYEKMQ (reference sequence). This CDR3 has 14 residues. CDR3 nucleotides: TGTGCCAGCAGGATACGGGAAGCGACAGATACGCAGTATTTT. This codes for CASRIREATDTQYF.

This clone occurred a few times. The V call is TRBV7-8, the J call TRBJ2-1, with a possible D match to TRBD2 (5 bases). The length of the CDR3 is 15 residues. Trimming shortened V by 5 bases and J by 1 base, and 12 bases separated the two germline ends. Germline values: CDR1 SGHVS, CDR2 FQNEAQ. CDR3 in DNA: TGTGCCAGCAGCCCGAGGTCGGGATCCTACAATGAGCAGTTCTTC. This sequence encodes CASSPRSGSYNEQFF.

This clone showed up just a few times. The chain combines TRBV29-1 with TRBJ1-1; D perhaps matches TRBD1 (6 bases). Trimming pared 4 bases from V and 5 bases from J, leaving 11 bases between. The CDR3 extends over 12 amino acids. Germline CDR1 is SQVTM and CDR2 is ANQGSEA. CDR3 region: CSVGGGRTEAFF. The CDR3 coding sequence is TGCAGCGTTGGAGGGGGGCGGACTGAAGCTTTCTTT. The variable domain in full, with the rest retrieved from reference TRBV29-1 and TRBJ1-1, is SAVISQKPSRDICQRGTSLTIQCQVDSQVTMMFWYRQQPGQSLTLIATANQGSEATYESGFVIDKFPISRPNLTFSTLTVSNMSPEDSSIYLCSVGGGRTEAFFGQGTRLTVV.

This clone was observed a handful of times. J is TRBJ2-1 and V is TRBV14; no definite D call. The CDR3 length is 14 residues. V gave up 1 base and J gave up 8 bases, with 12 bases separating them. Germline V gene lookup returns CDR1 SGHDN and CDR2 FVKESK. The CDR3 DNA reads TGTGCCAGCAGCCAAGGGAATCTTCGCCATGAGCAGTTCTTC. The encoded protein is CASSQGNLRHEQFF.

This clone was seen more than once but under ten times. V gene TRBV27 combines with J gene TRBJ1-1, with TRBD1 matching over 7 bases. The germline V gene has CDR1 MNHEY and CDR2 SMNVEV (reference sequence). Trimming removed 8 bases from V and 5 bases from J; junction bases left unmatched: 11. The CDR3 sequence is 14 residues long. This CDR3 reads CASRQGVLMTEAFF. The CDR3 nucleotides are TGTGCCAGCCGACAGGGAGTGCTTATGACTGAAGCTTTCTTT.

This clone was seen a handful of times. The rearrangement uses TRBV7-2 and TRBJ1-5, with D unclear. The CDR3 runs to 12 residues. From germline, CDR1 is SGHTA and CDR2 FQGNSA. V gave up 4 bases and J gave up 5 bases, with 6 bases separating them. The CDR3 DNA is TGTGCCAGCAGCTCATACCATCAGCCCCAGCATTTT. Its protein is CASSSYHQPQHF.

The chain links TRBV30 to TRBJ2-6; no reliable D call. The V and J ends lost 6 bases and 0 bases respectively, with 6 bases between them. The CDR3 runs to 13 residues. Germline assignment: CDR1 GTSNPN and CDR2 SVGIG (reference sequence). CDR3 DNA sequence: TGTGCCTGTGATACCTCTGGGGCCAACGTCCTGACTTTC. Residues: CACDTSGANVLTF. Full variable domain (missing parts from reference TRBV30 and TRBJ2-6): SQTIHQWPATLVQPVGSPLSLECTVEGTSNPNLYWYRQAAGRGLQLLFYSVGIGQISSEVPQNLSASRPQDRQFILSSKKLLLSDSGFYLCACDTSGANVLTFGAGSRLTVL.

V usage is TRBV4-3 and J usage is TRBJ1-2; D perhaps matches TRBD1 (6 bases). Germline-derived CDR1 and CDR2 are LGHNA and YSLEER. Trimming took 1 base from V and 4 from J, leaving 13 bases between them. The CDR3 contains 15 residues. CDR3 sequence reads: CASSQVFRGPYGYTF. In DNA, the CDR3 is TGCGCCAGCAGCCAAGTTTTCAGGGGCCCCTATGGCTACACCTTC.